These T cell receptor beta chains were read from a single sample in a study of long-term antiretroviral therapy in people with HIV. Produced via immunoSEQ multiplex PCR; TCRdb's table is partial and in-frame only. The sample has about 32,000 clones; around 97% are singletons. Here the sequenced sample was unsorted PBMCs, taken 7.6 years after starting antiretroviral therapy. The receptor source for this set is a man aged 25-40 years with HIV. Both conserved end residues are part of each CDR3. D genes are given only for firm matches. Where a row states a size, it is once, few, many or the class of an expanded clone; other rows omit it.

TRBV7-9,TRBJ1-5,-,once,TGTGCCAGCAGCCTAACCACCGGTCAGCCCCAGCATTTT,CASSLTTGQPQHF
TRBV4-3,TRBJ1-5,-,-,TGCGCCAGCAGCCAAGACCTCAATGCGTTAGGGGGAAATCAGCCCCAGCATTTT,CASSQDLNALGGNQPQHF
TRBV5-1,TRBJ1-1,-,-,TGCGCCAGCAGCTTGGTACGGTTGAACACTGAAGCTTTCTTT,CASSLVRLNTEAFF
TRBV7-6,TRBJ2-3,-,-,TGTGCCAGCAGCTTAAATCCCCCTCGGGAGTTTCTCACAGATACGCAGTATTTT,CASSLNPPREFLTDTQYF
TRBV2,TRBJ1-2,TRBD1,-,TGTGCCAGCAGTGAGGACAGGGAGGACGGCTACACCTTC,CASSEDREDGYTF
TRBV25-1,TRBJ1-1,-,-,TGTGCCAGCAGTGTGGGGGCGAACACTGAAGCTTTCTTT,CASSVGANTEAFF
TRBV5-1,TRBJ1-1,-,-,TGCGCCAGCAGAAGCACACAACTACCAGTGAACACTGAAGCTTTCTTT,CASRSTQLPVNTEAFF
TRBV15,TRBJ2-3,TRBD2,-,TGTGCCACCAGCCCCCTTTGGGGGGGTGCAGATACGCAGTATTTT,CATSPLWGGADTQYF
TRBV6-5,TRBJ2-5,TRBD2,-,TGTGCCAGCAGACCCCGGACTAGTGGGGAGACCCAGTACTTC,CASRPRTSGETQYF
TRBV4-1,TRBJ2-7,-,once,TGCGCCAGCAGCCATAGGGACGGCTCCTACGAGCAGTACTTC,CASSHRDGSYEQYF
TRBV19,TRBJ1-5,-,-,TGTGCCAGTAGTCTTGCGGGACTCTTCAATCAGCCCCAGCATTTT,CASSLAGLFNQPQHF
TRBV19,TRBJ2-3,-,-,TGTGCCAGTAGTTTTCAGGGTGGGAGCACAGATACGCAGTATTTT,CASSFQGGSTDTQYF
TRBV18,TRBJ1-3,TRBD1,-,TGTGCCAGCTCACCACCCCCGACAGGGGGCAAGGGAAACACCATATATTTT,CASSPPPTGGKGNTIYF
TRBV5-1,TRBJ2-2,-,-,TGCGCGGAGCAGGGGCCCGGGGCGAGGAACACCGGGGAGCTGTTTTTT,CAEQGPGARNTGELFF
TRBV9,TRBJ1-2,-,-,TGTGCCAGCAGCGAGGCCGAAGGGATCTACGGCTACACCTTC,CASSEAEGIYGYTF
TRBV2,TRBJ2-7,-,-,TGTGCCAGCAGTGAGGCCGGGAAAACCTACGAGCAGTACTTC,CASSEAGKTYEQYF
TRBV7-9,TRBJ2-2,-,-,TGTGCCAGCAGCCACCCCAGTGGGTCCGGGGAGCTGTTTTTT,CASSHPSGSGELFF
TRBV6-5,TRBJ1-5,-,-,TGTGCCAGCAGCGGAAACCCTGATCAGCCCCAGCATTTT,CASSGNPDQPQHF
TRBV11-2,TRBJ2-2,TRBD1,-,TGTGCCAGCAGCCCGGACAGGGGGGAAACCGGGGAGCTGTTTTTT,CASSPDRGETGELFF
TRBV10-3,TRBJ2-7,TRBD1,few,TGTGCCATCAGTAGGGGGCAGGGGTACGAGCAGTACTTC,CAISRGQGYEQYF
TRBV7-9,TRBJ1-4,-,-,TGTGCCAGCAGCTTCGGACAGACTTTTAATGAAAAACTGTTTTTT,CASSFGQTFNEKLFF
TRBV7-9,TRBJ2-5,-,-,TGTGCCAGCAGAAAACTAACGGAGACCCAGTACTTC,CASRKLTETQYF
TRBV29-1,TRBJ1-1,-,-,TGCAGCGTTGCCGGGTGGATAGGAACAGTGAACACTGAAGCTTTCTTT,CSVAGWIGTVNTEAFF
TRBV30,TRBJ2-3,-,-,TGTGCCTGGAAAGGAGCGGCAGATACGCAGTATTTT,CAWKGAADTQYF
TRBV2,TRBJ2-3,-,-,TGTGCCAGCAGTTTGAGTGAAGATACGCAGTATTTT,CASSLSEDTQYF
TRBV14,TRBJ2-2,-,-,TGTGCCAGCAGCCTCGGACCAGGGGAGCTGTTTTTT,CASSLGPGELFF
TRBV7-2,TRBJ1-5,-,-,TGTGCCAGCAGCGTTCAGGGTATGGATCAGCCCCAGCATTTT,CASSVQGMDQPQHF